Given below is one TCR beta chain in context. The sample originates from a study of T-cell reconstitution after alpha-beta-depleted transplantation in children. Unique molecular identifiers were incorporated during preparation of the TCRbeta library. TCRdb reanalysed the PCR reads using MiXCR and keeps one entry per CDR3 protein. The sample records about 610,000 distinct CDR3 sequences, under 12% being singletons. The V gene end was trimmed by 0 bases and the J gene end by 1 base; junction bases not matched to a gene: 16. Germline CDR1 reads GTSNPN; CDR2 reads SVGIG (reference sequence). The CDR3 has 21 residues.

This chain joins TRBV30 and TRBJ2-2; 11 bases fit TRBD1. The receptor was isolated from a human donor who donated a stem cell graft to a child with acute myeloid leukemia. Sequencing was performed on PBMCs from the stem cell graft donor, taken from the stem cell graft. The CDR3 loop reads CAWSVLGQGALSMGNTGELFF. CDR3 nucleotides: TGTGCCTGGAGTGTACTAGGACAGGGGGCCCTCTCAATGGGGAACACCGGGGAGCTGTTTTTT. Using reference TRBV30 and TRBJ2-2 for the parts outside the CDR3, the full variable domain is SQTIHQWPATLVQPVGSPLSLECTVEGTSNPNLYWYRQAAGRGLQLLFYSVGIGQISSEVPQNLSASRPQDRQFILSSKKLLLSDSGFYLCAWSVLGQGALSMGNTGELFFGEGSRLTVL.